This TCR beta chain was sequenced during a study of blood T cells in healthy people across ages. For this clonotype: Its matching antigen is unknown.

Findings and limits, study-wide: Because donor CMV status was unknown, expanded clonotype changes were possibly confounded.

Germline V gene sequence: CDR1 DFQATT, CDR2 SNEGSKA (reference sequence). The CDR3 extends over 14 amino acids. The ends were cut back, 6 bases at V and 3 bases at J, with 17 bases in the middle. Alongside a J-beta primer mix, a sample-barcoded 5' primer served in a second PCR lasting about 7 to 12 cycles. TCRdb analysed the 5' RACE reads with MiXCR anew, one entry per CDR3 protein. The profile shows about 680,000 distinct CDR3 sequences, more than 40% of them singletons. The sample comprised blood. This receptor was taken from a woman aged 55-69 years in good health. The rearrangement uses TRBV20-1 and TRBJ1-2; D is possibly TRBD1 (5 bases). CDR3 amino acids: CSAKGSRAHYGYTF. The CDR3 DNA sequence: TGCAGTGCAAAGGGGTCCAGGGCTCACTATGGCTACACCTTC.